A selection of T cell receptor beta chains follows, all from one sample in a study of cytomegalovirus exposure and HLA in healthy donors. The repertoire was sequenced with immunoSEQ multiplex PCR; TCRdb's copy has only in-frame clones and lacks some. The data hold about 170,000 clones, with around three quarters observed a single time. The specimen was PBMCs. The receptors stem from a woman in her fifties or sixties in good health and CMV-seronegative. CDR3s include the opening cysteine and the closing phenylalanine or tryptophan. Each record gives: V gene, D gene, J gene, clone size, CDR3 DNA, CDR3 protein. D genes are given only for firm matches. Only part of the rows carry a size: once, few, many, or a class if the clone is expanded.

v_call: TRBV6-5
d_call: NA
j_call: TRBJ2-5
clone_size: few
cdr3_nt: TGTGCCAGCACTTCTCATCCATTCAGGAGGGAGACCCAGTACTTC
cdr3_aa: CASTSHPFRRETQYF

v_call: TRBV5-4
d_call: NA
j_call: TRBJ1-2
clone_size: NA
cdr3_nt: TGTGCCAGCAGCTTTCGTCAAGGGGGTGGCTACACCTTC
cdr3_aa: CASSFRQGGGYTF

v_call: TRBV19
d_call: NA
j_call: TRBJ1-1
clone_size: NA
cdr3_nt: TGTGCCAGTATTAGACAGGAGAACACTGAAGCTTTCTTT
cdr3_aa: CASIRQENTEAFF

v_call: TRBV6-5
d_call: TRBD2
j_call: TRBJ2-1
clone_size: NA
cdr3_nt: TGTGCCAGCAGTTCCCCCCTGAGCGGGGATGAGCAGTTCTTC
cdr3_aa: CASSSPLSGDEQFF

v_call: TRBV5-6
d_call: TRBD2
j_call: TRBJ2-7
clone_size: NA
cdr3_nt: TGTGCCAGCAGCCGACTAGCGGGGGCCCGGGGGGACGAGCAGTACTTC
cdr3_aa: CASSRLAGARGDEQYF

v_call: TRBV2
d_call: NA
j_call: TRBJ2-5
clone_size: NA
cdr3_nt: TGTGCCACCCAAGGAGAGGGCACGGAGACCCAGTACTTC
cdr3_aa: CATQGEGTETQYF

v_call: TRBV7-6
d_call: NA
j_call: TRBJ2-3
clone_size: few
cdr3_nt: TGTGCCAGCAGCTTAGTGGCCAAAAGCACAGATACGCAGTATTTT
cdr3_aa: CASSLVAKSTDTQYF

v_call: TRBV19
d_call: NA
j_call: TRBJ1-5
clone_size: NA
cdr3_nt: TGTGCCAGTCGAACCGTTGGGGGGGGGACTTGGAATCAGCCCCAGCATTTT
cdr3_aa: CASRTVGGGTWNQPQHF

v_call: TRBV28
d_call: NA
j_call: TRBJ1-5
clone_size: NA
cdr3_nt: TGTGCCAGCAACGACGGGGTAGGGCAGCCCCAGCATTTT
cdr3_aa: CASNDGVGQPQHF

v_call: TRBV29-1
d_call: TRBD1
j_call: TRBJ1-2
clone_size: NA
cdr3_nt: TGCAGCGCCCCGGGACAGGGGCGTCATGGCTACACCTTC
cdr3_aa: CSAPGQGRHGYTF

v_call: TRBV11-3
d_call: NA
j_call: TRBJ1-1
clone_size: NA
cdr3_nt: TGTGCCAGCAGCTCCCGCGGGACGAACACTGAAGCTTTCTTT
cdr3_aa: CASSSRGTNTEAFF

v_call: TRBV25-1
d_call: NA
j_call: TRBJ1-1
clone_size: NA
cdr3_nt: TGTGCCAGCAGCCGGGGAGTCAACACTGAAGCTTTCTTT
cdr3_aa: CASSRGVNTEAFF

v_call: TRBV2
d_call: TRBD1
j_call: TRBJ1-1
clone_size: once
cdr3_nt: TGTGCCAGCAGTGGTAGGGACAGGGGAGGGACTGAAGCTTTCTTT
cdr3_aa: CASSGRDRGGTEAFF

v_call: TRBV4-1
d_call: TRBD1
j_call: TRBJ1-2
clone_size: NA
cdr3_nt: TGCGCCAGCAGCCATACAGAACAGGGGTTCGGCTATGGCTACACCTTC
cdr3_aa: CASSHTEQGFGYGYTF

v_call: TRBV29-1
d_call: NA
j_call: TRBJ1-1
clone_size: NA
cdr3_nt: TGCAGCGTTGAAGGGAACAGGGTAGAGGCTTTCTTT
cdr3_aa: CSVEGNRVEAFF

v_call: TRBV28
d_call: TRBD1
j_call: TRBJ2-7
clone_size: NA
cdr3_nt: TGTGCCAGCAGCCGCCCCGGGACAGGGGTCGGCGAGCAGTACTTC
cdr3_aa: CASSRPGTGVGEQYF

v_call: TRBV4-3
d_call: TRBD1
j_call: TRBJ2-7
clone_size: NA
cdr3_nt: TGCGCCAGCAGCCAAGATGGAGCAGGGGGCGAGCAGTACTTC
cdr3_aa: CASSQDGAGGEQYF

v_call: TRBV5-6
d_call: NA
j_call: TRBJ2-7
clone_size: few
cdr3_nt: TGTGCCAGCAGCTTGGGTGCGGACTCCTACGAGCAGTACTTC
cdr3_aa: CASSLGADSYEQYF

v_call: TRBV18
d_call: TRBD1
j_call: TRBJ1-2
clone_size: once
cdr3_nt: TGTGCCAGCTCACCACTTACTTTAGGGACAGGGGTGGCTGGCTACACCTTC
cdr3_aa: CASSPLTLGTGVAGYTF

v_call: TRBV28
d_call: TRBD1
j_call: TRBJ2-5
clone_size: NA
cdr3_nt: TGTGCCAGCAGTTTCCCTCGGACAGGTGGGAAAGAGACCCAGTACTTC
cdr3_aa: CASSFPRTGGKETQYF

v_call: TRBV29-1
d_call: TRBD2
j_call: TRBJ2-1
clone_size: NA
cdr3_nt: TGCAGCGTTGAGGGGGAGCGGGAGCGCGTTCCCTCCTACAATGAGCAGTTCTTC
cdr3_aa: CSVEGERERVPSYNEQFF

v_call: TRBV29-1
d_call: NA
j_call: TRBJ1-2
clone_size: NA
cdr3_nt: TGCAGCGTTGAGTGGCAAAACTATGGCTACACCTTC
cdr3_aa: CSVEWQNYGYTF

v_call: TRBV7-9
d_call: NA
j_call: TRBJ2-7
clone_size: NA
cdr3_nt: TGTTCCAGCAGCTTGACAGGTTTCGAGCAGTACTTC
cdr3_aa: CSSSLTGFEQYF

v_call: TRBV28
d_call: TRBD2
j_call: TRBJ2-3
clone_size: NA
cdr3_nt: TGTGCCAGCAGGGGGCGGGGGGAGACCCCAGATACGCAGTATTTT
cdr3_aa: CASRGRGETPDTQYF

v_call: TRBV15
d_call: NA
j_call: TRBJ1-1
clone_size: NA
cdr3_nt: TGTGCCACCAGCAGAGATTCTAGGGGTTCTGAAGCTTTCTTT
cdr3_aa: CATSRDSRGSEAFF

v_call: TRBV19
d_call: NA
j_call: TRBJ2-1
clone_size: NA
cdr3_nt: TGTGCCAGTAGTGCACAGAGAAACTACAATGAGCAGTTCTTC
cdr3_aa: CASSAQRNYNEQFF

v_call: TRBV19
d_call: TRBD2
j_call: TRBJ2-1
clone_size: NA
cdr3_nt: TGTGCCAGTACTAGCGGGAATGAGCAGTTCTTC
cdr3_aa: CASTSGNEQFF

v_call: TRBV28
d_call: NA
j_call: TRBJ1-4
clone_size: NA
cdr3_nt: TGTGCCAGCAGTTTGGCCCAAGGAAGGAGAGAAAAACTGTTTTTT
cdr3_aa: CASSLAQGRREKLFF

v_call: TRBV11-2
d_call: NA
j_call: TRBJ2-7
clone_size: NA
cdr3_nt: TGTGCCAGCAGCTTACTTTCGAGATCCTACGAGCAGTACTTC
cdr3_aa: CASSLLSRSYEQYF

v_call: TRBV9
d_call: NA
j_call: TRBJ1-6
clone_size: NA
cdr3_nt: TGTGCCAGCAGCGTAGCTGGCAGAAATTCACCCCTCCACTTT
cdr3_aa: CASSVAGRNSPLHF

v_call: TRBV25-1
d_call: NA
j_call: TRBJ1-6
clone_size: NA
cdr3_nt: TGTGCCAGCGGACCCGCGGGAAATTCACCCCTCCACTTT
cdr3_aa: CASGPAGNSPLHF

v_call: TRBV28
d_call: NA
j_call: TRBJ2-6
clone_size: NA
cdr3_nt: TGTGCCAGCAGCCGGGTCAGTCCTGGGGCCAACGTCCTGACTTTC
cdr3_aa: CASSRVSPGANVLTF

v_call: TRBV11-2
d_call: NA
j_call: TRBJ1-6
clone_size: NA
cdr3_nt: TGTGCCAGCAGCCGAGATATCCTCAGGAATTCACCCCTCCACTTT
cdr3_aa: CASSRDILRNSPLHF

v_call: TRBV28
d_call: NA
j_call: TRBJ1-3
clone_size: NA
cdr3_nt: TGTGCCAGCAGTTTACAGCAGGGGAGGGGACTAGGTGGAAACACCATATATTTT
cdr3_aa: CASSLQQGRGLGGNTIYF

v_call: TRBV6-1
d_call: TRBD1
j_call: TRBJ1-2
clone_size: NA
cdr3_nt: TGTGCCAGCAGTGAAAACAGGGGGAAGAGTGGCTACACCTTC
cdr3_aa: CASSENRGKSGYTF

v_call: TRBV6-1
d_call: NA
j_call: TRBJ1-1
clone_size: NA
cdr3_nt: TGTGCCAGCAGTGAAAATTCAGGGAACACTGAAGCTTTCTTT
cdr3_aa: CASSENSGNTEAFF

v_call: TRBV9
d_call: TRBD2
j_call: TRBJ2-2
clone_size: NA
cdr3_nt: TGTGCCAGCGGGCGGACTAGCGCGAACACCGGGGAGCTGTTTTTT
cdr3_aa: CASGRTSANTGELFF

v_call: TRBV6-5
d_call: NA
j_call: TRBJ1-5
clone_size: few
cdr3_nt: TGTGCCAGCAGTTACTCGAAGAGGAGCAATCAGCCCCAGCATTTT
cdr3_aa: CASSYSKRSNQPQHF

v_call: TRBV2
d_call: TRBD1
j_call: TRBJ2-2
clone_size: NA
cdr3_nt: TGTGCCAGCATGAGGCAGGGGGTCACCGGGGAGCTGTTTTTT
cdr3_aa: CASMRQGVTGELFF

v_call: TRBV10-1
d_call: NA
j_call: TRBJ2-5
clone_size: NA
cdr3_nt: TGCGCCAGCAGCCTCACAGGGAGCGAGACCCAGTACTTC
cdr3_aa: CASSLTGSETQYF

v_call: TRBV18
d_call: NA
j_call: TRBJ2-3
clone_size: NA
cdr3_nt: TGTGCCAGCTCCCCCCACTTCAGGGATACGCAGTATTTT
cdr3_aa: CASSPHFRDTQYF

v_call: TRBV5-1
d_call: NA
j_call: TRBJ1-1
clone_size: NA
cdr3_nt: TGCGCCAGCAGTGGGGGGGGCCTCACAGGGACTTGGAACACTGAAGCTTTCTTT
cdr3_aa: CASSGGGLTGTWNTEAFF

v_call: TRBV10-2
d_call: TRBD1
j_call: TRBJ2-7
clone_size: NA
cdr3_nt: TGCGCCAGTGAACCCCGGGACAGGGCTAACTACGAGCAGTACTTC
cdr3_aa: CASEPRDRANYEQYF

v_call: TRBV10-3
d_call: NA
j_call: TRBJ2-5
clone_size: NA
cdr3_nt: TGTGCCATCAGTGACAGACAAGAGACCCAGTACTTC
cdr3_aa: CAISDRQETQYF

v_call: TRBV27
d_call: NA
j_call: TRBJ2-5
clone_size: NA
cdr3_nt: TGTGCCAGTACGTCAGGGGAGACCCAGTACTTC
cdr3_aa: CASTSGETQYF

v_call: TRBV6-4
d_call: TRBD2
j_call: TRBJ2-1
clone_size: medium-sized
cdr3_nt: TGTGCCAGCAGTGCCGGGACTACCAACAATGAGCAGTTCTTC
cdr3_aa: CASSAGTTNNEQFF

v_call: TRBV29-1
d_call: NA
j_call: TRBJ2-7
clone_size: NA
cdr3_nt: TGCAGCGTTCGCCTGAGCTCCTACGAGCAGTACTTC
cdr3_aa: CSVRLSSYEQYF

v_call: TRBV28
d_call: TRBD1
j_call: TRBJ1-1
clone_size: NA
cdr3_nt: TGTGCCAGCAGTGATAACAGGGGCAGGATGAACACTGAAGCTTTCTTT
cdr3_aa: CASSDNRGRMNTEAFF

v_call: TRBV30
d_call: NA
j_call: TRBJ1-5
clone_size: NA
cdr3_nt: TGTGCCTGGAGTGGGGGCAGGGGAACTAATCAGCCCCAGCATTTT
cdr3_aa: CAWSGGRGTNQPQHF

v_call: TRBV14
d_call: TRBD1
j_call: TRBJ1-1
clone_size: NA
cdr3_nt: TGTGCCAGCAGCCCAAGGACAGGCTTGGGGACTGAAGCTTTCTTT
cdr3_aa: CASSPRTGLGTEAFF

v_call: TRBV7-9
d_call: TRBD1
j_call: TRBJ1-1
clone_size: NA
cdr3_nt: TGTGCCAGCAGCAACGCGGGACAGGGGCACACTGAAGCTTTCTTT
cdr3_aa: CASSNAGQGHTEAFF

v_call: TRBV4-3
d_call: NA
j_call: TRBJ1-1
clone_size: few
cdr3_nt: TGCGCCAGCAGCCTAGGAGGGAACACTGAAGCTTTCTTT
cdr3_aa: CASSLGGNTEAFF

v_call: TRBV28
d_call: NA
j_call: TRBJ1-4
clone_size: few
cdr3_nt: TGTGCCAGCAGTTCATTTGAAAAACTGTTTTTT
cdr3_aa: CASSSFEKLFF

v_call: TRBV28
d_call: NA
j_call: TRBJ2-7
clone_size: few
cdr3_nt: TGTGCCAGCAGTTTCAGGGTTTCATACGAGCAGTACTTC
cdr3_aa: CASSFRVSYEQYF

v_call: TRBV7-8
d_call: TRBD2
j_call: TRBJ2-1
clone_size: NA
cdr3_nt: TGTGCCAGCAGCGCCAAGCGGGAGCGAACCTACAATGAGCAGTTCTTC
cdr3_aa: CASSAKRERTYNEQFF

v_call: TRBV5-1
d_call: NA
j_call: TRBJ1-1
clone_size: NA
cdr3_nt: TGCGCCAGCAGCTGGGCCGCAGGGGTGAACACTGAAGCTTTCTTT
cdr3_aa: CASSWAAGVNTEAFF

v_call: TRBV6-5
d_call: TRBD1
j_call: TRBJ1-1
clone_size: NA
cdr3_nt: TGTGCCAGCAGTCCCCCGGACAGGGTATACACTGAAGCTTTCTTT
cdr3_aa: CASSPPDRVYTEAFF

v_call: TRBV11-3
d_call: NA
j_call: TRBJ2-1
clone_size: few
cdr3_nt: TGTGCCAGCAGCTTAGTTGGCGACAAGGGGAATGAGCAGTTCTTC
cdr3_aa: CASSLVGDKGNEQFF

v_call: TRBV14
d_call: TRBD1
j_call: TRBJ1-6
clone_size: NA
cdr3_nt: TGTGCCAGCAGCAAATTAGGGGGCTCACCCCTCCACTTT
cdr3_aa: CASSKLGGSPLHF